Below are 30 T cell receptor beta chains sequenced from a single sample in a study of blood T cell repertoires in COVID-19. Generated by immunoSEQ multiplex PCR, the TCRdb table keeps only in-frame clones and is missing some. The sample lists about 94,000 clones, about 80% occurring once. Sequencing was performed on peripheral blood. The receptor set was obtained from a human donor in a cohort sampled during active COVID-19.

V and J are TRBV24-1 and TRBJ2-5; the match to TRBD2 covers 7 bases. This CDR3 region has 14 residues. CDR1 is KGHDR, CDR2 SFDVKD, per germline. Germline trimming cut 5 bases from V and 1 base from J; bases unmatched to any gene: 3. The CDR3 coding sequence is TGTGCCACCAGTGGGGCGGGAGTCCAAGAGACCCAGTACTTC. It is translated as CATSGAGVQETQYF.

This clone showed up just once. J is TRBJ2-2 and V is TRBV2, with 7 positions matching TRBD2. The CDR3 has 17 amino acids. Germline CDR1 and CDR2: SNHLY and FYNNEI. With 7 bases clipped from V and 3 bases from J, the junction kept 14 bases outside the gene matches. CDR3 residues: CASKRDYRDWDTGELFF. CDR3 DNA: TGTGCCAGCAAAAGGGACTACCGGGACTGGGACACCGGGGAGCTGTTTTTT.

This chain connects TRBV6-5 to TRBJ1-5, with TRBD1 matching over 8 bases. The CDR3 totals 15 residues. V was clipped by 7 bases and J by 3 bases; unmatched bases: 8. The V gene's germline CDR1 is MNHEY and CDR2 SVGAGI. The CDR3 DNA follows: TGTGCCAGCAAACCGACAGGGGCCTTCAATCAGCCCCAGCATTTT. It is translated as CASKPTGAFNQPQHF.

The genes are TRBV21-1 and TRBJ1-1. TRBV21-1 is a pseudogene segment. The CDR3 is 16 amino acids. As DNA, the CDR3 is TGTGCCAGCAGCAAGGCCCTGGGGGGGGCTAACACTGAAGCTTTCTTT. The encoded protein is CASSKALGGANTEAFF.

The V call is TRBV5-5, the J call TRBJ2-2; 12 bases line up with TRBD2. The CDR3 length is 16 residues. The germline CDR1 and CDR2 sequences are SGHKS and YYEKEE (reference sequence). Trimming took 1 base from V and 5 from J; bases not matched to a gene: 3. CDR3 DNA: TGTGCCAGCAGCTTGTCCGGACTAGCGGGAACCGGGGAGCTGTTTTTT. This codes for CASSLSGLAGTGELFF.

The chain joins TRBV7-9 to TRBJ2-7; TRBD2 is a possible D gene (5 bases). Germline V gene data show CDR1 as SEHNR and CDR2 as FQNEAQ (reference sequence). The CDR3 has 12 residues. The germline V and J ends were trimmed by 5 bases and 4 bases, with 9 bases remaining between them. The CDR3 sequence is CASSPSGYEQYF. CDR3 in DNA: TGTGCCAGCAGCCCCAGCGGTTACGAGCAGTACTTC.

V and J are TRBV4-2 and TRBJ2-1, with D hard to call. The CDR3 spans 15 residues. Germline V gene data show CDR1 as LGHNA and CDR2 as YNFKEQ. Between the trimmed V and J ends, which lost 0 bases and 0 bases, there was a span of 6 bases. This CDR3 reads CASSQELRSYNEQFF. As DNA, the CDR3 is TGTGCCAGCAGCCAAGAACTGCGCTCCTACAATGAGCAGTTCTTC.

CDR3 sequence reads: CATSRDLTSGSLAV. CDR3 bases: TGTGCCACCAGCAGGGACCTGACTAGCGGGAGTCTTGCGGTC. The genes are TRBV15 and TRBJ2-7, with 12 bases that match TRBD2. Germline V gene lookup returns CDR1 LNHNV and CDR2 YYDKDF (reference sequence). The CDR3 contains 14 residues.

V and J are TRBV19 and TRBJ2-6; maybe TRBD1 (6 bases). V lost 9 bases and J lost 4, with 22 bases in between. The CDR3 has 17 residues. Germline-derived CDR1 and CDR2 are LNHDA and SQIVND (reference sequence). CDR3 residues: CASISPNRAPGANVLTF. The CDR3 DNA is TGTGCCAGCATATCCCCCAACAGGGCCCCCGGGGCCAACGTCCTGACTTTC.

The gene calls are TRBV28 and TRBJ2-6, with D hard to call. V lost 6 bases and J 0 bases, leaving 9 bases between the germline ends. CDR1 is MDHEN, CDR2 SYDVKM, per germline. The length of the CDR3 is 15 residues. CDR3 loop: CASSRFPSGANVLTF. DNA of the CDR3: TGTGCCAGCAGCCGTTTTCCCTCTGGGGCCAACGTCCTGACTTTC.

The gene calls are TRBV7-2 and TRBJ2-1, with a possible D match to TRBD2 (6 bases). CDR1 and CDR2 (germline): SGHTA, FQGNSA. Trimming pared 1 base from V and 8 bases from J, leaving 12 bases between. The CDR3 consists of 14 residues. The CDR3 region is CASSLVRGDDEQFF. The CDR3 bases are TGTGCCAGCAGCTTAGTTCGCGGGGATGATGAGCAGTTCTTC.

The V gene is TRBV25-1, the J gene TRBJ2-7; 12 positions agree with TRBD2. CDR1 MGHDK and CDR2 SYGVNS come from the germline V gene. The CDR3 contains 15 residues. The V segment lost 5 bases and the J segment 2 bases; nucleotides outside the gene matches: 4. CDR3 bases: TGTGCCAGCAGTAGACTAGCGGGAGTCGCCTACGAGCAGTACTTC. Translated, it gives CASSRLAGVAYEQYF.

The V gene is TRBV11-2, the J gene TRBJ2-7, with 11 bases that match TRBD2. The junction had 9 bases not matched to a gene; V was cut back by 2 bases and J by 3 bases. CDR3 length: 17 residues. Germline V gene sequence: CDR1 SGHAT, CDR2 FQNNGV. The CDR3 is CASSLLLAGAASYEQYF. The CDR3 coding sequence is TGTGCCAGCAGCTTATTACTAGCGGGAGCGGCAAGCTACGAGCAGTACTTC. Looking up the rest from reference TRBV11-2 and TRBJ2-7 gives the full variable domain: EAGVAQSPRYKIIEKRQSVAFWCNPISGHATLYWYQQILGQGPKLLIQFQNNGVVDDSQLPKDRFSAERLKGVDSTLKIQPAKLEDSAVYLCASSLLLAGAASYEQYFGPGTRLTVT.

This clone showed up just a few times. The V and J genes are TRBV19 and TRBJ1-5; possibly TRBD1 for D (6 bases). Trimming pared 5 bases from V and 2 bases from J, leaving 16 bases between. The V gene's germline CDR1 is LNHDA and CDR2 SQIVND (reference sequence). This CDR3 has 16 residues. The CDR3 DNA is TGTGCCAGTAGTCAGGGGAAAATGATGGGCAATCAGCCCCAGCATTTT. Translated: CASSQGKMMGNQPQHF.

This chain's CDR3 is CASTPRQVREGTEAFF. DNA of the CDR3: TGTGCCAGTACCCCGCGACAGGTACGAGAAGGCACTGAAGCTTTCTTT. The V call is TRBV19, the J call TRBJ1-1, with a possible D match to TRBD1 (6 bases). Between the trimmed V and J ends, which lost 7 bases and 4 bases, there was a span of 22 bases. Germline values: CDR1 LNHDA, CDR2 SQIVND (reference sequence). CDR3 length: 16 residues.

This clone was detected only once. J is TRBJ1-1 and V is TRBV19, with a tentative D call TRBD1 (6 bases). Trimming cost V 6 bases and J 2 bases, with 10 bases left between them. The CDR3 sequence is 13 residues long. The V gene's germline CDR1 is LNHDA and CDR2 SQIVND (reference sequence). Here the CDR3 DNA reads TGTGCCAGTAGGGACAGTCGAAACACTGAAGCTTTCTTT. Translation: CASRDSRNTEAFF.

The chain has TRBV27 and TRBJ1-2; D perhaps matches TRBD1 (6 bases). This CDR3 comprises 15 residues. Germline V lookup: CDR1 MNHEY, CDR2 SMNVEV (reference sequence). The V end was cut by 0 bases, the J end by 4 bases, with 12 bases between. The CDR3 DNA follows: TGTGCCAGCAGTTTATCAGCAGGGGTTAGCTATGGCTACACCTTC. The encoded protein is CASSLSAGVSYGYTF.

The V and J genes are TRBV18 and TRBJ1-4; 7 positions agree with TRBD1. Trimming cost V 0 bases and J 10 bases; bases outside gene matches: 8. CDR3 length: 15 residues. Germline CDR1 is KGHSH and CDR2 is LQKENI. The CDR3 DNA sequence: TGTGCCAGCTCACCACCGAGTCTCCAGGGGGGAAAACTGTTTTTT. Translating gives CASSPPSLQGGKLFF.

This clone has a single count. The V and J genes are TRBV6-5 and TRBJ1-5, with 8 bases lining up with TRBD1. From germline, CDR1 is MNHEY and CDR2 SVGAGI. The V and J ends lost 6 bases and 3 bases, in that order; junction bases with no gene match: 4. The CDR3 has 14 amino acids. The chain's CDR3 is CASRQTGDNQPQHF. The CDR3 DNA follows: TGTGCCAGCAGACAGACAGGGGACAATCAGCCCCAGCATTTT.

The rearrangement uses TRBV7-3 and TRBJ2-7, with D maybe TRBD1 (6 bases). The CDR3 runs to 10 residues. The V gene's germline CDR1 is SGHTA and CDR2 FQGTGA. The CDR3 nucleotides read TGTGCACAGGGCTCCTACGAGCAGTACTTC. Its protein product is CAQGSYEQYF.

The rearrangement links TRBV7-3 to TRBJ2-7; tentative D call: TRBD1 (5 bases). The germline CDR1 and CDR2 sequences are SGHTA and FQGTGA. Trimming stripped 3 bases from V and 3 bases from J, with 12 bases between. The CDR3 spans 14 residues. The CDR3 here is CASSLQGRDYEQYF. The DNA of the CDR3 is TGTGCCAGCAGCTTGCAGGGAAGAGACTACGAGCAGTACTTC. Together with reference TRBV7-3 and TRBJ2-7, the CDR3 gives the full variable domain: GAGVSQTPSNKVTEKGKYVELRCDPISGHTALYWYRQSLGQGPEFLIYFQGTGAADDSGLPNDRFFAVRPEGSVSTLKIQRTERGDSAVYLCASSLQGRDYEQYFGPGTRLTVT.

The chain carries TRBV5-1 and TRBJ1-1, with 9 nucleotides matching TRBD1. V dropped 6 bases and J dropped 8; count of bases not matched to a gene: 11. CDR3 length: 14 residues. Germline CDR1 and CDR2: SGHRS and YFSETQ. The CDR3 DNA follows: TGCGCCAGCATGCTAAGGACAGGGGCATCCGAAGCTTTCTTT. Amino acids: CASMLRTGASEAFF. The full variable domain, in which reference TRBV5-1 and TRBJ1-1 provide the parts outside the CDR3, is KAGVTQTPRYLIKTRGQQVTLSCSPISGHRSVSWYQQTPGQGLQFLFEYFSETQRNKGNFPGRFSGRQFSNSRSEMNVSTLELGDSALYLCASMLRTGASEAFFGQGTRLTVV.

As DNA, the CDR3 is TGTGCCAGTAGTATAGTTTTGGGGGCCTTCTACGAGCAGTACTTC. Translating gives CASSIVLGAFYEQYF. J is TRBJ2-7 and V is TRBV19; tentatively, D is TRBD1 (6 bases). CDR3 length equals 15 residues. Trimming stripped 1 base from V and 3 bases from J, with 13 bases between. The germline V gene encodes CDR1 LNHDA and CDR2 SQIVND (reference sequence).

V gene TRBV15 combines with J gene TRBJ1-2; D call uncertain. The V gene's germline CDR1 is LNHNV and CDR2 YYDKDF (reference sequence). The CDR3 sequence is 13 residues long. Trimming left V 0 bases short and J 5 bases short, with 7 bases between. The CDR3 DNA sequence: TGTGCCACCAGCAGAGATTCCTTTTATGGCTACACCTTC. Translated, it gives CATSRDSFYGYTF. Variable domain in full (rest from reference TRBV15 and TRBJ1-2): DAMVIQNPRYQVTQFGKPVTLSCSQTLNHNVMYWYQQKSSQAPKLLFHYYDKDFNNEADTPDNFQSRRPNTSFCFLDIRSPGLGDTAMYLCATSRDSFYGYTFGSGTRLTVV.

V and J are TRBV27 and TRBJ2-7; 10 bases are a match to TRBD2. The CDR3 is 14 residues long. V lost 8 bases, J lost 7 bases, and 11 bases stayed unmatched. CDR1 MNHEY and CDR2 SMNVEV come from the germline V gene (reference sequence). The CDR3, as DNA: TGTGCCAGCCCAGGTCTAGCGGGAGCGGGTGAGCAGTACTTC. Its protein is CASPGLAGAGEQYF.

The chain has TRBV13 and TRBJ1-6; TRBD1 matches at 9 bases. In germline, CDR1 is PRHDT, CDR2 FYEKMQ (reference sequence). The V and J ends lost 6 bases and 8 bases, in that order; junction bases with no gene match: 5. This CDR3 has 14 amino acids. The CDR3 DNA sequence: TGTGCCAGCAGTTCTTGGACAGGGGATTCACCCCTCCACTTT. Translation: CASSSWTGDSPLHF.

This chain connects TRBV30 to TRBJ2-7; 7 bases line up with TRBD1. Germline CDR1 is GTSNPN and CDR2 is SVGIG (reference sequence). J gave up 2 bases and V 2 bases, and 6 bases lay outside the gene matches. The CDR3 is 14 amino acids. The CDR3 protein is CAWSSGRGTYEQYF. The CDR3 nucleotides are TGTGCCTGGAGTTCCGGCAGGGGGACCTACGAGCAGTACTTC.

This sequence joins TRBV7-8 and TRBJ2-4; 10 bases align to TRBD2. Trimming at V came to 4 bases and at J to 0 bases, leaving 6 bases not matched to a gene. This CDR3 has 17 residues. CDR1 and CDR2 (germline): SGHVS, FQNEAQ. Written as DNA, the CDR3 is TGTGCCAGCAGCTCCTCTAGCGGGAGACTAGCCAAAAACATTCAGTACTTC. Protein product: CASSSSSGRLAKNIQYF.

The gene calls are TRBV18 and TRBJ1-5; unclear D gene. The CDR3 sequence is 16 residues long. V shed 2 bases and J shed 0 bases, with 11 bases lying between them. CDR1 is KGHSH, CDR2 LQKENI, per germline. The CDR3 DNA is TGTGCCAGCTCACCAGCGTCACCGGGTAGCAATCAGCCCCAGCATTTT. It yields the protein CASSPASPGSNQPQHF.

The rearrangement uses TRBV19 and TRBJ2-7; D call uncertain. V lost 3 bases to trimming and J lost 2 bases, with 14 bases between them. Looked up from germline, CDR1 is LNHDA and CDR2 is SQIVND (reference sequence). This CDR3 is 15 amino acids long. The CDR3 nucleotides read TGTGCCAGTAGTATCTCCAGCGAACCCCCCTACGAGCAGTACTTC. It codes for CASSISSEPPYEQYF.